The rows below give T cell receptor beta chains drawn from one sample of a study of blood T cell repertoires in COVID-19. The data were produced by immunoSEQ multiplex PCR, yet TCRdb's version contains in-frame clones alone and is incomplete. Of roughly 400,000 clones in the sample, more than 75% were seen once. The sequencing sample was made of peripheral blood. The receptors were sampled from a woman aged 60-75 years with COVID-19, enrolled during active disease. The conserved cysteine and the conserved F or W are not part of the CDR3 here. The D gene is left open where the match is weak.

J,V,D,CDR3
TRBJ1-2,TRBV9,TRBD1,ASSARQGVPLGYT
TRBJ2-7,TRBV5-6,TRBD2,ASSLRGIAYEQY
TRBJ2-2,TRBV4-2,TRBD2,ASSQAERGGFGELF
TRBJ1-6,TRBV6-5,NA,ASRKTASYNSPLH
TRBJ1-4,TRBV12-5,TRBD1,ASGLEPQGGREKLF
TRBJ2-5,TRBV19,TRBD1,ASKSLGQGAETQY
TRBJ2-1,TRBV5-1,TRBD2,ASSSSGDSYNEQF
TRBJ2-5,TRBV5-4,TRBD2,ASSLGGGLAREETQY
TRBJ1-1,TRBV7-3,NA,ASSFQVNTEAF
TRBJ2-2,TRBV18,TRBD2,ASSPPGLAGIGGELF
TRBJ2-2,TRBV7-9,TRBD2,ASSFHWGGKGTGELF
TRBJ2-5,TRBV4-1,TRBD2,ASSQDRTAGGPETQY
TRBJ2-2,TRBV7-3,TRBD1,ASSTLGQSNTGELF
TRBJ1-2,TRBV2,TRBD1,ASSGGTGINYGYT
TRBJ2-4,TRBV29-1,NA,SVEGRNIQY
TRBJ1-6,TRBV29-1,NA,SVEDRRGSPLH
TRBJ1-5,TRBV5-6,TRBD1,ASNRGNQPQH
TRBJ1-4,TRBV29-1,NA,SVDVRQGNEKLF
TRBJ1-4,TRBV21-1,NA,ASSKDPDGTAAPGKLF
TRBJ1-2,TRBV7-8,NA,ASSLQGGFYGYT
TRBJ1-1,TRBV10-3,NA,AISESRVTEAF
TRBJ2-5,TRBV5-1,TRBD2,ASSLPGLAGAKETQY
TRBJ1-1,TRBV6-5,NA,ASSPRQAGNTEAF
TRBJ1-1,TRBV6-1,TRBD1,ASSDRGQGALPLGGL
TRBJ1-3,TRBV5-5,TRBD1,ASSSQGAAGNTIY
TRBJ2-3,TRBV4-2,TRBD2,ASSQEGSGGATDTQY
TRBJ1-1,TRBV4-1,TRBD1,ASSGQGASEAF
TRBJ1-4,TRBV5-1,NA,ASSPQGKNEKLF
TRBJ1-6,TRBV4-2,NA,ASSQEPRTYNSPLH
TRBJ2-2,TRBV19,TRBD1,ASSGQGNTGELF
TRBJ2-1,TRBV7-9,NA,ASSLGGPHYNEQF